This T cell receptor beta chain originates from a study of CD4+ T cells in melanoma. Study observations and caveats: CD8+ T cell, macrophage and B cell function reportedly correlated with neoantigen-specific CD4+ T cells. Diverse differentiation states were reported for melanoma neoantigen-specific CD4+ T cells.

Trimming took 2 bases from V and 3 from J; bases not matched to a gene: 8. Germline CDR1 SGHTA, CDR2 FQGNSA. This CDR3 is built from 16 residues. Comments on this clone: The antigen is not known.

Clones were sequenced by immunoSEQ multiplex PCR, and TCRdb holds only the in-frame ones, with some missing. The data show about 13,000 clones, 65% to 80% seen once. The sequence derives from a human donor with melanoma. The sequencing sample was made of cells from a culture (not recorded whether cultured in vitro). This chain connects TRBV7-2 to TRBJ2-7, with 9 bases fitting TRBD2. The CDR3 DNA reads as TGTGCCAGCAGCTTAATGGCTAGCGGGGTCCGCTACGAGCAGTACTTC. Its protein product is CASSLMASGVRYEQYF.